The 2 T cell receptor beta chains below all came from one sample that was sequenced in a study of blood T cell repertoires in COVID-19. Measured with immunoSEQ multiplex PCR; TCRdb has only the in-frame clones, and not every one. The data show roughly 53,000 clones, approximately 90% seen once. Sequencing was carried out using peripheral blood. The receptor set was obtained from a human donor in a cohort sampled during active COVID-19.

The rearrangement joins TRBV7-9 to TRBJ2-1; D unclear. The CDR3 is made up of 11 amino acids. The V gene lost 5 bases and the J gene lost 8 bases, with 7 bases spanning the gap. Germline V gene sequence: CDR1 SEHNR, CDR2 FQNEAQ (reference sequence). The CDR3 region is CASSPFDEQFF. DNA for the CDR3: TGTGCCAGCAGCCCGTTCGATGAGCAGTTCTTC. The full variable domain, in which reference TRBV7-9 and TRBJ2-1 provide the parts outside the CDR3, is DTGVSQNPRHKITKRGQNVTFRCDPISEHNRLYWYRQTLGQGPEFLTYFQNEAQLEKSRLLSDRFSAERPKGSFSTLEIQRTEQGDSAMYLCASSPFDEQFFGPGTRLTVL.

The genes are TRBV5-4 and TRBJ2-2, with a possible D match to TRBD2 (5 bases). The CDR3 is 15 residues long. V was trimmed by 1 base and J by 4 bases, leaving 11 bases between them. The germline V gene has CDR1 SGHNT and CDR2 YYREEE (reference sequence). The CDR3 nucleotides are TGTGCCAGCAGCTTGTACGGTGAGGGCACCGGGGAGCTGTTTTTT. Its translation is CASSLYGEGTGELFF.